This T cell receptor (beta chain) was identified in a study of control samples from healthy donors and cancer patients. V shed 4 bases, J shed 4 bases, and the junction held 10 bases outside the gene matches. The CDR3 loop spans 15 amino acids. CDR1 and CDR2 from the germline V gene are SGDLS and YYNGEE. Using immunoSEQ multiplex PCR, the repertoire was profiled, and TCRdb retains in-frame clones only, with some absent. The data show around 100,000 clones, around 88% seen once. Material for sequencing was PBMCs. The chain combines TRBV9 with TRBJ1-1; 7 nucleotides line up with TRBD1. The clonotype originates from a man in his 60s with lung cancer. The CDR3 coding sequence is TGTGCCAGCAGCCCCTGGACAGGCGATTTCACTGAAGCTTTCTTT. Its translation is CASSPWTGDFTEAFF.